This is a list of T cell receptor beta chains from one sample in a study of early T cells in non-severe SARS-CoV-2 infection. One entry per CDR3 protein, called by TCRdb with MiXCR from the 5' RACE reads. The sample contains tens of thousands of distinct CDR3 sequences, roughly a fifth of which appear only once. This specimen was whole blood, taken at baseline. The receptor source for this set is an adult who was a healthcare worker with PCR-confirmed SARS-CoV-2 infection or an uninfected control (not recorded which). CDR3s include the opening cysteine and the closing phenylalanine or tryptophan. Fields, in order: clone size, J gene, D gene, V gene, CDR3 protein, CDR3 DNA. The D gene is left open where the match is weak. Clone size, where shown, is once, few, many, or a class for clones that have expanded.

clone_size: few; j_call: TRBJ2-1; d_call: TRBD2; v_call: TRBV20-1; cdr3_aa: CSARSGGLAGVGIHEQFF; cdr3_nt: TGCAGTGCTAGGTCCGGGGGACTAGCGGGGGTCGGAATTCATGAGCAGTTCTTC
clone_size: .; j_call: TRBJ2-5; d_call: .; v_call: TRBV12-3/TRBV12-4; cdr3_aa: CASRLIETQYF; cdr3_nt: TGTGCCAGCAGACTGATAGAGACCCAGTACTTC
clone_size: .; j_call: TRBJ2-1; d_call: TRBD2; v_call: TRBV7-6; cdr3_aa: CASSPTSGGPNEQFF; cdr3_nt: TGTGCCAGCAGCCCGACTAGCGGGGGGCCAAATGAGCAGTTCTTC
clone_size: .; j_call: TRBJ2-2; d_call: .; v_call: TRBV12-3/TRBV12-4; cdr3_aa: CASSFRRDTGELFF; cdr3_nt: TGTGCCAGCAGTTTTAGGAGAGACACCGGGGAGCTGTTTTTT
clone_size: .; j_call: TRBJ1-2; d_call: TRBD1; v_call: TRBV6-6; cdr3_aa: CASRGQGAFGYTF; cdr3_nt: TGTGCCAGCAGGGGACAGGGGGCCTTTGGCTACACCTTC
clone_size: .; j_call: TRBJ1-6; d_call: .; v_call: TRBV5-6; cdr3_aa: CASSFYRNSPLHF; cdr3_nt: TGTGCCAGCAGCTTCTATCGGAATTCACCCCTCCACTTT
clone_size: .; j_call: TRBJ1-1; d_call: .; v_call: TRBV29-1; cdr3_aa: CSVDLWGSSTEAFF; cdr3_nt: TGCAGCGTTGATTTGTGGGGCAGCTCCACTGAAGCTTTCTTT
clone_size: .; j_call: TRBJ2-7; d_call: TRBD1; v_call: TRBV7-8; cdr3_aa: CASSRTGVGEQYF; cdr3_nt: TGTGCCAGCAGCCGTACAGGGGTTGGTGAGCAGTACTTC
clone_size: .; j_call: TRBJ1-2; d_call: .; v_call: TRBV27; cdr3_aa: CASSLQGQSYGYTF; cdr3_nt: TGTGCCAGCAGTTTACAGGGGCAGAGCTATGGCTACACCTTC
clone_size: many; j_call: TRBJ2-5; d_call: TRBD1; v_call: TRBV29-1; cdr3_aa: CSVERDSQETQYF; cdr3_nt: TGCAGCGTTGAACGGGACAGCCAAGAGACCCAGTACTTC
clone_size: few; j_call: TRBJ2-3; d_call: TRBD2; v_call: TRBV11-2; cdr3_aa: CASSFGGELNTQYF; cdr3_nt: TGTGCCAGCAGCTTCGGGGGGGAGTTGAATACGCAGTATTTT
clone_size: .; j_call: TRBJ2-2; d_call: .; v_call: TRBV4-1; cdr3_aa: CASSQEVSSVNTGELFF; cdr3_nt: TGCGCCAGCAGCCAAGAAGTCAGCAGTGTCAACACCGGGGAGCTGTTTTTT
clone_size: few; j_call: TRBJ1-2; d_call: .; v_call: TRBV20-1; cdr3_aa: CMPLVGGGYGYTF; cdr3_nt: TGCATGCCCCTGGTGGGGGGGGGCTATGGCTACACCTTC
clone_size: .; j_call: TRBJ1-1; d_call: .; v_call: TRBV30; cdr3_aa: CAWSVGPGGEAFF; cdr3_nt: TGTGCCTGGAGTGTCGGGCCTGGGGGTGAAGCTTTCTTT
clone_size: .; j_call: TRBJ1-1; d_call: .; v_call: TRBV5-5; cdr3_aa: CASSWAVTTEAFF; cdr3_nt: TGTGCCAGCAGCTGGGCCGTGACCACTGAAGCTTTCTTT
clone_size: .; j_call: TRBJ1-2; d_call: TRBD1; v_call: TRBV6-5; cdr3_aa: CASSSGQGRDGYTF; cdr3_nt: TGTGCCAGCAGTTCGGGACAGGGTAGAGATGGCTACACCTTC
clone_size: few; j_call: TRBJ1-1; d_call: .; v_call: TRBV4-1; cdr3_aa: CASSHLGQSRLNTEAFF; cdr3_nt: TGCGCCAGCAGCCACCTTGGGCAAAGTCGCCTTAACACTGAAGCTTTCTTT
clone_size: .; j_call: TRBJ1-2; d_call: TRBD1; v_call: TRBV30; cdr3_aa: CAWSVPGTGEGYTF; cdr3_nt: TGTGCCTGGAGTGTACCTGGGACAGGGGAAGGCTACACCTTC
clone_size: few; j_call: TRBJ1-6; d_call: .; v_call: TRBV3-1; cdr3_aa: CASSYGPSSPLHF; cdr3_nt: TGTGCCAGCAGTTACGGACCCAGTTCACCCCTCCACTTT
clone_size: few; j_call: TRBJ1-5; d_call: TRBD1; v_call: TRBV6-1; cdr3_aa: CASSSGGGHQPQHF; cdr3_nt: TGTGCCAGCAGTTCAGGGGGGGGCCATCAGCCCCAGCATTTT
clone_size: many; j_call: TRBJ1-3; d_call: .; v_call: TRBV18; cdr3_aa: CASSPLPGSDSGNTIYF; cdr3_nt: TGTGCCAGCTCACCACTTCCCGGCTCGGACTCTGGAAACACCATATATTTT
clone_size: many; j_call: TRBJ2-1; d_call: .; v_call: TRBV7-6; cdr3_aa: CASSLVRESEQFF; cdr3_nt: TGTGCCAGCAGCTTAGTAAGGGAGAGTGAGCAGTTCTTC
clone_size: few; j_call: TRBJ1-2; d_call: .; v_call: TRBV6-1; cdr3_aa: CASSEARQAGYTF; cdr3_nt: TGTGCCAGCAGTGAAGCAAGGCAGGCCGGCTACACCTTC
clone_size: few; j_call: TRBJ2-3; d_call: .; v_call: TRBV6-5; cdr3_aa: CASSSADATSTDTQYF; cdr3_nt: TGTGCCAGCAGTTCGGCGGACGCTACTAGCACAGATACGCAGTATTTT
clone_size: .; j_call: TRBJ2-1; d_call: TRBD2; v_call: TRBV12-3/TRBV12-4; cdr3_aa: CASRPSGGNNEQFF; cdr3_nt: TGTGCCAGCAGACCTAGCGGGGGAAACAATGAGCAGTTCTTC
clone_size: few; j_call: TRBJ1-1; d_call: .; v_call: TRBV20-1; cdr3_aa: CSAREERNTEAFF; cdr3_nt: TGCAGTGCTAGGGAGGAGAGGAACACTGAAGCTTTCTTT
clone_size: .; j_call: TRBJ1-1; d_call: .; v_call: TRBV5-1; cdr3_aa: CASSLGLNTGAFF; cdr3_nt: TGCGCCAGCAGCTTGGGCCTTAACACTGGAGCTTTCTTT
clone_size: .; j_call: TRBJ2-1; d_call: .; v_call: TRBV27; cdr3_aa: CASSFRGAGEQFF; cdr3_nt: TGTGCCAGCAGTTTCCGGGGGGCGGGTGAGCAGTTCTTC
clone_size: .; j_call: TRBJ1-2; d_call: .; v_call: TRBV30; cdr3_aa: CAWSYRPTGGYTF; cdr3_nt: TGTGCCTGGAGTTATCGGCCAACAGGGGGCTACACCTTC
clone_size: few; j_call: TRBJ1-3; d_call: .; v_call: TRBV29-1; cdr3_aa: CSVEANSGNTIYF; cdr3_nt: TGCAGCGTTGAAGCCAACTCTGGAAACACCATATATTTT
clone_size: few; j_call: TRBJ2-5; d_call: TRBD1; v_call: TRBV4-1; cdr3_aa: CASSQERQGRTQYF; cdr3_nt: TGCGCCAGCAGCCAAGAGCGACAGGGGAGGACCCAGTACTTC
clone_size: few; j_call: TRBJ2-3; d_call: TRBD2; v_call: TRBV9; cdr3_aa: CASSIRAGYTDTQYF; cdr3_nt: TGTGCCAGCAGCATCCGAGCGGGATACACAGATACGCAGTATTTT
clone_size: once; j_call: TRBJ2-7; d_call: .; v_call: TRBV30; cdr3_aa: CACLVSYEQYF; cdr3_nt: TGTGCCTGCCTAGTTTCCTACGAGCAGTACTTC
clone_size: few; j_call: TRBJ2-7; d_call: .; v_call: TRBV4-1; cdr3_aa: CASSQAPRIYEQYF; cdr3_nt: TGCGCCAGCAGCCAAGCTCCCCGAATCTACGAGCAGTACTTC
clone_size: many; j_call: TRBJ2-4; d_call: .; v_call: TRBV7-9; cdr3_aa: CASSLDLAKNIQYF; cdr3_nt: TGTGCCAGCAGCTTAGATCTAGCCAAAAACATTCAGTACTTC
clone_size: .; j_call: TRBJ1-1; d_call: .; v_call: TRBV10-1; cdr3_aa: CASSDSGTLEAFF; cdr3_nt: TGCGCCAGCAGTGATTCCGGGACACTCGAAGCTTTCTTT
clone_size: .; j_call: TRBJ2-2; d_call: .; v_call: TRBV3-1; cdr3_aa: CASHPGAANTGELFF; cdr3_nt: TGTGCCAGCCACCCTGGTGCGGCGAACACCGGGGAGCTGTTTTTT
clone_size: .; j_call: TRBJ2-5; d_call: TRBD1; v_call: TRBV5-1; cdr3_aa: CASSITGGAETQYF; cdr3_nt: TGCGCCAGCAGCATTACAGGGGGCGCAGAGACCCAGTACTTC
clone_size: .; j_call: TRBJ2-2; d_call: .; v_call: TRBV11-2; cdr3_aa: CASSRGGFTGELFF; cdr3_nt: TGTGCCAGCAGTAGAGGGGGGTTTACCGGGGAGCTGTTTTTT
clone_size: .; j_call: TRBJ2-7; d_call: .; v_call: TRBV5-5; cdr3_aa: CASSQSPGQSSYEQYF; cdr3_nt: TGTGCCAGCAGCCAATCTCCGGGCCAGTCTTCCTACGAGCAGTACTTC
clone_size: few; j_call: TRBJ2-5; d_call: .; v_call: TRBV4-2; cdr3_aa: CASSQAGEETQYF; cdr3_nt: TGTGCCAGCAGCCAAGCAGGGGAAGAGACCCAGTACTTC